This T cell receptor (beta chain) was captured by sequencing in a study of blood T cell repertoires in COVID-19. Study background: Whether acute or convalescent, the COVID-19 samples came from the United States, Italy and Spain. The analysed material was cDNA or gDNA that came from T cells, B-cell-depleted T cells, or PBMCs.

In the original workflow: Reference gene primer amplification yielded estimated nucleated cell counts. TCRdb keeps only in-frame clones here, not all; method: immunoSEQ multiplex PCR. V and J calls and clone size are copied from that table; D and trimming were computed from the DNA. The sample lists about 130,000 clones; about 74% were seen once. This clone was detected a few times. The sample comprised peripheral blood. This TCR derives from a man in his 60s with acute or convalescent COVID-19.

Here the CDR3 DNA reads TGTGCCAGCAGCTTATTACAGGGCTCCACTGAAGCTTTCTTT. Protein sequence: CASSLLQGSTEAFF. V and J are TRBV11-3 and TRBJ1-1; tentative D call: TRBD1 (6 bases). V gave up 2 bases and J gave up 4 bases, with 11 bases separating them. CDR1 and CDR2 (germline): SGHNT, YENEEA. The CDR3 consists of 14 residues.